The clone carrying this T cell receptor beta chain was counted between two and nine times. This specimen belongs to a study of blood T cell repertoires in COVID-19. Across the whole study: PBMCs, B-cell-depleted T cells, or T cells provided the cDNA or gDNA that made up the material.

As processed by the authors: Amplifying reference gene primers gave estimates of nucleated cell counts. Repertoires were generated with immunoSEQ multiplex PCR, while TCRdb's copy carries only in-frame clones and drops some. The D gene and trimming were derived from the DNA, and the V and J assignments and clone size from that table. The table shows approximately 160,000 clones, with approximately 86% occurring only once. The sample taken for sequencing was peripheral blood. The source of this sequence is a man aged 55 to 70 who had recovered from COVID-19.

In nucleotides, the CDR3 is TGTGCCAGTAGGGAGGTGGGGGCTTCTGGGAATCAGCCCCAGCATTTT. This sequence encodes CASREVGASGNQPQHF. The chain employs TRBV19 and TRBJ1-5, with a tentative D call TRBD1 (6 bases). Germline V gene sequence: CDR1 LNHDA, CDR2 SQIVND (reference sequence). CDR3 size: 16 residues. Trimming left V 6 bases short and J 4 bases short, with 19 bases between.